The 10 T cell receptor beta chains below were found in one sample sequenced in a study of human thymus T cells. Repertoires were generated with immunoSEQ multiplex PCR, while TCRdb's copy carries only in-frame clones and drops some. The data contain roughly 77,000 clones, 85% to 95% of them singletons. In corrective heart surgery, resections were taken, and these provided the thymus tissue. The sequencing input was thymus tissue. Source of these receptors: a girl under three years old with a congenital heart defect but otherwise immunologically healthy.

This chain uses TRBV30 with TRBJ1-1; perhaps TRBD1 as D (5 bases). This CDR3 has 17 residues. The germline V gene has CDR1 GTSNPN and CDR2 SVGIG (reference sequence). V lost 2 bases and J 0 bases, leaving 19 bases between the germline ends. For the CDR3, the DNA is TGTGCCTGGAGTACGTTTCGGGGGGGTAGTTTGAACACTGAAGCTTTCTTT. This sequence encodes CAWSTFRGGSLNTEAFF.

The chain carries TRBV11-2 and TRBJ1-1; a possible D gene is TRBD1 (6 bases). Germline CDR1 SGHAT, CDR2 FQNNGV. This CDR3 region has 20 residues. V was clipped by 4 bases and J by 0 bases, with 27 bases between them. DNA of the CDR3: TGTGCCAGCAGCTCAGACCACCCACCGGGACAATCCCTCGTGAACACTGAAGCTTTCTTT. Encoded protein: CASSSDHPPGQSLVNTEAFF.

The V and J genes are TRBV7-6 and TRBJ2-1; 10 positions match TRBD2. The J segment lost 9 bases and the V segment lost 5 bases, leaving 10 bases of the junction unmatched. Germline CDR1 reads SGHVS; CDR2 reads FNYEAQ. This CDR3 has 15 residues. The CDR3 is CASSPRRGLASEQFF. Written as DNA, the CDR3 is TGTGCCAGCAGCCCCCGTCGGGGACTAGCGTCTGAGCAGTTCTTC.

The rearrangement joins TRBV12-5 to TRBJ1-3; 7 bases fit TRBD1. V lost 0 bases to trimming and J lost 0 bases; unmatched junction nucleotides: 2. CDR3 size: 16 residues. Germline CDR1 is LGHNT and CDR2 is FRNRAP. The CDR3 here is CASGLVDRSSGNTIYF. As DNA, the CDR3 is TGTGCTAGTGGTTTGGTGGACAGGAGCTCTGGAAACACCATATATTTT.

The CDR3 DNA reads TGTGCCTTCTCAGGCACAGGGGGTGAAAAACTGTTTTTT. This sequence encodes CAFSGTGGEKLFF. This rearrangement joins TRBV30 to TRBJ1-4; 8 bases are a match to TRBD1. After removal of 7 bases from V and 7 bases from J, the junction contained 8 bases not matched to a gene. Germline lookup yields CDR1 GTSNPN and CDR2 SVGIG (reference sequence). This CDR3 contains 13 residues.

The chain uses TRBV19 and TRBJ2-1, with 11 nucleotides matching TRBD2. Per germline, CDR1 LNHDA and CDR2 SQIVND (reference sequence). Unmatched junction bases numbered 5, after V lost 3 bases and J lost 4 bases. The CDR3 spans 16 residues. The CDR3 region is CASSIRLAGIYNEQFF. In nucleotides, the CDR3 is TGTGCCAGTAGTATTCGACTAGCGGGGATTTACAATGAGCAGTTCTTC.

The CDR3 region is CATSSGIRLAGGDEQFF. CDR3 coding DNA: TGTGCCACCAGCAGTGGGATCAGACTAGCGGGAGGGGATGAGCAGTTCTTC. The chain uses TRBV15 and TRBJ2-1; TRBD2 aligns across 14 bases. J lost 8 bases, V lost 3 bases, and 9 bases had no gene match. This CDR3 contains 17 residues. Germline CDR1 and CDR2: LNHNV and YYDKDF (reference sequence).

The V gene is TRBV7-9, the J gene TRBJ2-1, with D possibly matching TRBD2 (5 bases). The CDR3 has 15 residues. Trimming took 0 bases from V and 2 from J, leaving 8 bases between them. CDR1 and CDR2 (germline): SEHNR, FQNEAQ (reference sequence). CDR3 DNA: TGTGCCAGCAGCTTAGCGGGAGACCCCTACAATGAGCAGTTCTTC. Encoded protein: CASSLAGDPYNEQFF.

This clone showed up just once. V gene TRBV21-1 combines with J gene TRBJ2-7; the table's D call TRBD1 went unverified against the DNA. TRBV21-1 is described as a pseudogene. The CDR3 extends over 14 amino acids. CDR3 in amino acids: CASSKVAGSYEQYF. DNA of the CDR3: TGTGCCAGCAGCAAAGTGGCAGGGTCCTACGAGCAGTACTTC.

The CDR3 loop is CASSQGHSNQPQHF. In DNA form, the CDR3 reads TGCGCCAGCAGCCAAGGACACTCCAATCAGCCCCAGCATTTT. The J gene is TRBJ1-5, the V gene TRBV4-3; the D is unclear. This CDR3 is built from 14 residues. Germline-derived CDR1 and CDR2 are LGHNA and YSLEER. With 1 base removed from V and 3 bases from J, the gap between germline ends came to 7 bases.